This paragraph reports one TCR beta chain. This clone was counted once. Its target antigen remains unknown. Within one base of it there is no much larger clone, and no base qualities were kept. The immunoSEQ Assay, a bias-controlled multiplex PCR, was used to amplify TCRbeta CDR3 regions from genomic DNA. In the authors' own workflow: The number of nucleated cells in each sample was estimated by amplification of reference gene primers within the assay. To quantify the absolute abundance of each unique TCRbeta CDR3 rearrangement, sequence reads were collapsed and filtered. For each sample, productive Simpson clonality was calculated as the square root of Simpson's diversity index over productive rearrangements. TCRdb stores this immuneACCESS table with in-frame sequences only. Part of the clones is absent; in the studies checked, under half of the shortfall reflects unresolved V genes, and no reason is known for the rest. V and J calls plus clone size are reproduced from that table; the DNA served to infer D and trimming. This sample lists 200,000 to 250,000 clones; around 80% were detected once. Jointly, the top ten make up roughly 21% of the sample.

These data belong to a study of blood T cell repertoires in COVID-19 (TCRdb year 2020). Notes on the research overall: The collaborator samples originated in the United States, Italy and Spain and spanned the acute and convalescent phases of COVID-19. A de-identified subject ID, COVID-19 status, age in years and sex were almost always included in the sample metadata. Samples were obtained from the ongoing ImmuneRACE study (first 160 participants) and from some 1,300 subjects provided by 6 global collaborators. Where HLA class I and class II types were available, the types were taken from metadata supplied by the sample provider, not from assay-based typing. The material from the prospective study consisted of cDNA or gDNA derived from T cells, B-cell-depleted T cells, or PBMCs. The repertoires were released in a freely available public database meant as a resource for research on the immune response to SARS-CoV-2. Subjects who had been exposed to COVID-19, were actively infected with it, or had recovered from it provided the deeply sampled blood TCRbeta repertoires that made up the dataset. Overall results and qualifications from the work: The amount of clinical and demographic metadata varied by source and participant and was provided uncurated.

V and J are truncated by 0 bases and 9 bases respectively, leaving an intervening sequence of 10 bases. Taken from the germline V gene, the CDR1 and CDR2 loops are SGDLS and YYNGEE. The CDR3 contains 14 residues, cysteine and phenylalanine counted. The sequence is cut down to CDR3 DNA, 42 bases in frame from base 1. Whole blood was collected in K2EDTA tubes by collaborating institutions according to the institutions' own protocols. For TCRbeta analysis, collaborators shipped samples in one of three forms: frozen whole blood, isolated PBMCs, or DNA extracted from either of those sample types. The chain was built from TRBV9 and TRBJ1-6; a tentative D call is TRBD1 (5 bases match). The TCR sequence derives from a man aged 30-40 years with active or convalescent COVID-19. The sequenced sample was peripheral blood. The CDR3 has the sequence CASSVDRMASPLHF. The DNA sequence is TGTGCCAGCAGCGTAGACAGGATGGCTTCACCCCTCCACTTT.